These 6 T cell receptor beta chains share one sample of origin, sequenced in a study of cytomegalovirus exposure and HLA in healthy donors. PCR amplification relied on 60 Vbeta primers (plus 13 Jbeta primers). Using immunoSEQ multiplex PCR, the repertoire was profiled, and TCRdb retains in-frame clones only, with some absent. The specimen's table records roughly 58,000 clones. Sequenced input: PBMCs. The receptor source for this set is a woman between 45 and 60 years old in good health and CMV-seropositive.

V usage is TRBV6-4 and J usage is TRBJ2-1, with D possibly being TRBD2 (6 bases). Germline-derived CDR1 and CDR2 are MRHNA and SNTAGT. The V and J ends lost 10 bases and 10 bases respectively, with 26 bases between them. The CDR3 contains 15 residues. In DNA, the CDR3 is TGTGCCACCATTTCAGGGACTGGCCCCTCGAGGGAGCAGTTCTTC. It codes for CATISGTGPSREQFF.

The chain couples TRBV27 to TRBJ1-1; no reliable D call. CDR1 MNHEY and CDR2 SMNVEV come from the germline V gene (reference sequence). This CDR3 comprises 16 residues. V shed 7 bases and J shed 0 bases, with 18 bases lying between them. CDR3 DNA sequence: TGTGCCAGCACCCCACTCGGAAGCAGGATGAACACTGAAGCTTTCTTT. It yields the protein CASTPLGSRMNTEAFF.

This rearrangement joins TRBV14 to TRBJ2-7, with 8 bases aligning to TRBD1. The CDR3 spans 12 residues. Trimming removed 1 base from V and 11 bases from J; junction bases left unmatched: 4. Per the germline V gene, CDR1 is SGHDN and CDR2 is FVKESK. The CDR3 is CASSQGRGREYF. The DNA of the CDR3 is TGTGCCAGCAGCCAAGGCAGGGGGCGGGAGTACTTC.

This chain connects TRBV2 to TRBJ1-5, with a tentative D call TRBD1 (6 bases). Germline V gene lookup returns CDR1 SNHLY and CDR2 FYNNEI. Trimming shortened V by 6 bases and J by 4 bases, and 13 bases separated the two germline ends. The length of the CDR3 is 14 residues. The CDR3 DNA is TGTGCCAGCAGGCCGGACAGATTGAATCAGCCCCAGCATTTT. Amino acids: CASRPDRLNQPQHF.

The V and J genes are TRBV11-3 and TRBJ2-3, with 12 bases fitting TRBD1. CDR1 and CDR2 from the germline V gene are SGHNT and YENEEA. V lost 5 bases, J lost 4 bases, and 7 bases stayed unmatched. The length of the CDR3 is 16 residues. CDR3 sequence (DNA): TGTGCCAGCAGCCCGGGACAGGGGGCGTACGCAGATACGCAGTATTTT. Translating gives CASSPGQGAYADTQYF.

The rearrangement joins TRBV5-1 to TRBJ2-2; no clear D gene. This CDR3 has 15 residues. The V gene lost 5 bases and the J gene lost 0 bases, with 11 bases spanning the gap. Germline CDR1 and CDR2: SGHRS and YFSETQ. Written as DNA, the CDR3 is TGCGCCAGCAGTGCACGCAACTCGAACACCGGGGAGCTGTTTTTT. This gives the protein CASSARNSNTGELFF.